These T cell receptor beta chains were read from a single sample in a study of T cell responses to AZD1222 COVID-19 vaccine. Sequencing was performed with immunoSEQ multiplex PCR; in TCRdb, only in-frame clones are kept and a portion is missing. This sample carries roughly 150,000 clones, about 83% of them seen once, and the ten largest clones take approximately 0.97%. The source was peripheral blood, collected 28 days after the second AZD1222 dose. These receptors came from an adult who received the AZD1222 COVID-19 vaccine. Both conserved end residues are part of each CDR3. Fields, in order: J gene, V gene, CDR3 protein.

J: TRBJ1-2; V: TRBV12-3/TRBV12-4; CDR3: CASSLWSNYGYTF
J: TRBJ1-2; V: TRBV4-1; CDR3: CASSQEEGGASGYTF
J: TRBJ1-6; V: TRBV10-2; CDR3: CASITGAAGDSPLHF
J: TRBJ1-2; V: TRBV11-2; CDR3: CASSRFRDYGYTF
J: TRBJ2-1; V: TRBV5-1; CDR3: CASAPGPPRSSYNEQFF
J: TRBJ1-1; V: TRBV6-2/TRBV6-3; CDR3: CASSYPQPEAFF
J: TRBJ2-5; V: TRBV5-4; CDR3: CASSLSVGAHQETQYF
J: TRBJ1-2; V: TRBV18; CDR3: CASSPSRGYTF
J: TRBJ1-2; V: TRBV4-1; CDR3: CASSQGLGEVVDGYTF
J: TRBJ2-7; V: TRBV2; CDR3: CASRADRPSSYEQYF
J: TRBJ2-7; V: TRBV6-1; CDR3: CASSEGLSGAYEQYF
J: TRBJ1-1; V: TRBV5-1; CDR3: CASSLMAGGRLTEAFF
J: TRBJ1-6; V: TRBV3-1/TRBV3-2; CDR3: CASNQGGSPLHF
J: TRBJ1-2; V: TRBV7-8; CDR3: CASSLRMDKSGYTF
J: TRBJ1-1; V: TRBV25-1; CDR3: CASSEEAGMNTEAFF
J: TRBJ2-5; V: TRBV4-3; CDR3: CASSQDGPRTSFAETQYF
J: TRBJ2-1; V: TRBV9; CDR3: CASSPRLGGAYNEQFF
J: TRBJ1-2; V: TRBV12-3/TRBV12-4; CDR3: CASRGRDSYGYTF
J: TRBJ1-2; V: TRBV5-8; CDR3: CASSVGQGTGGYTF
J: TRBJ1-2; V: TRBV6-5; CDR3: CASSIQGARGYGYTF
J: TRBJ1-2; V: TRBV5-4; CDR3: CASSSTNYGYTF
J: TRBJ2-2; V: TRBV3-1/TRBV3-2; CDR3: CASSQGIEVIGELFF
J: TRBJ1-2; V: TRBV7-9; CDR3: CASSDGGKQDGYTF
J: TRBJ2-6; V: TRBV23-1; CDR3: CASSQSRGRGRTGANVLTF
J: TRBJ2-3; V: TRBV25-1; CDR3: CASGGSLGDTQYF
J: TRBJ1-5; V: TRBV12-3/TRBV12-4; CDR3: CASSLSGFRPQHF
J: TRBJ1-6; V: TRBV3-1/TRBV3-2; CDR3: CASSQAGDVSPLHF
J: TRBJ2-7; V: TRBV6-2/TRBV6-3; CDR3: CASSGEAVYEQYF
J: TRBJ2-4; V: TRBV23-1; CDR3: CASSQSSSGGEGAKNIQYF
J: TRBJ2-7; V: TRBV2; CDR3: CASSDSRGPNEQYF
J: TRBJ1-4; V: TRBV19; CDR3: CASSRGGQGHEKLFF
J: TRBJ1-1; V: TRBV12-3/TRBV12-4; CDR3: CASTMWPNTEAFF
J: TRBJ2-7; V: TRBV25-1; CDR3: CASSDPQGSKNEQYF
J: TRBJ2-4; V: TRBV5-8; CDR3: CASSNSGGENIQYF
J: TRBJ2-5; V: TRBV4-1; CDR3: CASSRRTGQETQYF